These T cell receptor beta chains were read from a single sample in a study of cytomegalovirus exposure and HLA in healthy donors. Clones were read by immunoSEQ multiplex PCR, and TCRdb kept only the in-frame ones, dropping some. This sample has around 200,000 clones; 80% occur once, and the top ten carry roughly 0.65%. The sequenced sample was PBMCs. These receptors were obtained from a boy younger than 18 in good health and CMV-seronegative. CDR3s include the opening cysteine and the closing phenylalanine or tryptophan. Each record gives: J gene, V gene, clone size, D gene, CDR3 length, CDR3 protein, CDR3 DNA. D genes are given only for firm matches. A clone size is listed for some rows: how often the clone was seen (once, few, many), or a class if it is expanded.

TRBJ2-1 TRBV25-1 - TRBD2 14 CASSEPSSGDEQFF TGTGCCAGCAGTGAGCCCTCTAGCGGGGATGAGCAGTTCTTC
TRBJ1-1 TRBV15 - - 17 CATSRPITTGLNTEAFF TGTGCCACCAGCAGACCGATCACGACAGGTTTGAACACTGAAGCTTTCTTT
TRBJ1-2 TRBV4-2 once TRBD1 14 CASSLDRGLRGYTF TGTGCCAGCAGCCTAGACAGGGGGCTCAGGGGCTACACCTTC
TRBJ2-2 TRBV9 - TRBD2 15 CASSVGSAGTGELFF TGTGCCAGCAGCGTAGGGTCAGCGGGGACCGGGGAGCTGTTTTTT
TRBJ2-3 TRBV19 - TRBD2 17 CASSKRLAGVTTDTQYF TGTGCCAGTAGTAAAAGACTAGCGGGAGTGACCACAGATACGCAGTATTTT
TRBJ1-2 TRBV13 once - 12 CASSLGRNGYTF TGTGCCAGCAGCTTAGGGAGGAATGGCTACACCTTC
TRBJ1-1 TRBV6-5 - TRBD1 15 CASSYRGTGDTEAFF TGTGCCAGCAGTTACAGGGGGACAGGGGACACTGAAGCTTTCTTT
TRBJ2-1 TRBV11-3 - TRBD1 14 CASSSTPGQGVQFF TGTGCCAGCAGCTCGACTCCGGGACAGGGTGTGCAGTTCTTC
TRBJ1-5 TRBV5-1 - - 14 CASSLSGPNQPQHF TGCGCCAGCAGCTTGTCAGGGCCCAATCAGCCCCAGCATTTT
TRBJ2-7 TRBV18 - - 14 CASSPGGQNYEQYF TGTGCCAGCTCACCCGGGGGGCAGAACTACGAGCAGTACTTC
TRBJ1-2 TRBV6-1 - - 13 CASRPGRAGGYTF TGTGCCAGCAGGCCAGGGAGGGCTGGTGGCTACACCTTC
TRBJ2-7 TRBV6-5 - TRBD2 15 CASSVSGGGLYEQYF TGTGCCAGCAGTGTTAGCGGGGGGGGTCTTTACGAGCAGTACTTC
TRBJ1-5 TRBV30 once - 16 CAWNLRGAGREQPQHF TGTGCCTGGAATTTACGAGGGGCAGGGAGGGAACAGCCCCAGCATTTT
TRBJ2-7 TRBV6-5 - TRBD1 14 CASSDGQEVYEQYF TGTGCCAGCAGTGACGGACAGGAGGTCTACGAGCAGTACTTC
TRBJ2-1 TRBV7-9 - - 14 CASSPQIGAHEQFF TGTGCCAGCAGCCCCCAAATAGGGGCCCATGAGCAGTTCTTC
TRBJ1-3 TRBV7-3 - - 14 CASSLGSDGNTIYF TGTGCCAGCAGCTTAGGCAGCGATGGAAACACCATATATTTT
TRBJ1-1 TRBV11-3 few - 13 CASGKEGHTEAFF TGTGCCAGCGGGAAGGAGGGACACACTGAAGCTTTCTTT
TRBJ1-1 TRBV4-1 - - 20 CASSPFRRGESEGPNTEAFF TGCGCCAGCAGCCCCTTCAGACGGGGGGAAAGTGAGGGACCGAACACTGAAGCTTTCTTT
TRBJ1-1 TRBV4-1 few - 14 CASSQEGQSTEAFF TGCGCCAGCAGCCAAGAAGGACAGTCGACTGAAGCTTTCTTT
TRBJ2-3 TRBV4-2 - TRBD2 17 CASSHPIAGGPTDTQYF TGTGCCAGCAGCCATCCGATAGCGGGAGGGCCAACAGATACGCAGTATTTT
TRBJ2-7 TRBV19 - TRBD2 16 CASSFSLGGSSYEQYF TGTGCCAGTAGTTTCTCGCTGGGCGGGAGCTCCTACGAGCAGTACTTC
TRBJ2-1 TRBV15 once TRBD1 14 CATTRDRVHNEQFF TGTGCCACCACCCGGGACAGGGTCCACAATGAGCAGTTCTTC
TRBJ2-7 TRBV9 - - 15 CAAPGGAADGYEQYF TGTGCCGCCCCGGGCGGAGCGGCAGATGGGTACGAGCAGTACTTC
TRBJ2-7 TRBV30 - - 11 CAWSSVYEQYF TGTGCCTGGAGTTCTGTCTACGAGCAGTACTTC